The following is a TCR beta chain sequence with its context. There is no known antigen for this receptor. There are no base qualities to consult, and no much larger clone falls within one base. TCRbeta CDR3 regions were profiled with the immunoSEQ Assay using bias-controlled multiplex PCR amplification of genomic DNA. The study's processing was this. The absolute abundance of each unique TCRbeta CDR3 region was quantified after sequences were collapsed and filtered. Two models were used to test differential abundance: a binomial model (Fisher-equivalent) and a beta-binomial model that adds time-dependent variance fitted from healthy donors. Any clone with fewer than 5 combined templates was excluded, and a clone was called differentially abundant if its Benjamini-Hochberg FDR was below 0.01. Using the form v = (b*log(k)+a)^2, the beta-binomial variance was modeled as a function of the total template count across the two samples. What TCRdb holds here is the immuneACCESS table cut down to in-frame rearrangements. Part of the clones is not present; checked against another copy, under half of the missing clones reflect an unresolved V gene, and the others are unexplained. V and J calls and clone size are those listed in that table; D and trimming were worked out from the DNA. This sample gives about 81,000 clones in total; 84% of them show up just once. Jointly, the top ten make up about 18% of the sample.

No immune events, such as infections, were documented for the healthy donors during the collection period. Blood repertoires from healthy donors were used as a training cohort for calibrating time-dependent variance in a beta-binomial model of differential abundance of T-cell clones. The training cohort included some ten healthy donors, of whom 3 were female and 7 were male. Donor ages ranged from about 29 to 65 years, with an average of approximately 43 years. Obtained from a commercial supplier, whole blood was collected from each healthy donor at three time points set around two weeks apart. Genomic DNA was extracted from unsorted whole blood for immunosequencing. At the junction V is shortened by 4 bases and J by 4 bases; bases outside the gene matches: 9. CDR1 and CDR2 (SGHTA, FQGNSA) derive from the germline V gene. The CDR3 contains 15 residues, cysteine and phenylalanine counted. Just the 45-base CDR3 DNA is kept, in frame starting at base 1.

The sample belongs to a study of identifying expanded T cells in peripheral blood (dated by TCRdb to between 2017 and 2020). Study-wide context: Separate aliquots of the same genomic DNA pool were sequenced to produce technical replicates, and four replicates were compared in pairs. The paper as a whole reports these results and caveats: The authors expected that over much longer intervals, such as months to years, biological variance in healthy repertoires might increase even further. The binomial model flagged around 1.1 differentially abundant clones between technical replicates, compared with about 16 over roughly 2 weeks and 19 to 20 over approximately four weeks. Across all healthy donors, variance in clone template counts between two-week samples was found to increase significantly with total template count. Across all healthy-donor time intervals, the beta-binomial model significantly cut both the number of clones called differentially abundant and the false-positive rate.

The clonotype comes from a person aged 18 to 75 in good health. The sequenced sample consisted of blood. The chain is assembled from TRBV7-2 and TRBJ1-2; the central 7 bases match TRBD1. At the DNA level, the sequence is TGTGCCAGCAGCTCTACAGGGGTCGGTCTCTATGGCTACACCTTC. This codes for CASSSTGVGLYGYTF.